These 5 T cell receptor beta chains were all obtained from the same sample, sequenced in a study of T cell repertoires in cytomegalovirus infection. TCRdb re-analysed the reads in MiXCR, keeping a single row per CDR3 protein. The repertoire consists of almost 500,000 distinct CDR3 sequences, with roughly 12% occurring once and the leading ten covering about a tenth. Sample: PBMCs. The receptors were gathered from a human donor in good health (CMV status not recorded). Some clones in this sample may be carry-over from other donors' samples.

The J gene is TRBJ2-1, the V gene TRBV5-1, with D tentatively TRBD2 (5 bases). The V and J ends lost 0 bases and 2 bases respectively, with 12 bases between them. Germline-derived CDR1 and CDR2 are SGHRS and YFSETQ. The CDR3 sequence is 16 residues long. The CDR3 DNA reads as TGCGCCAGCAGCTTGGCCGGGCTAGCAGCCTACAATGAGCAGTTCTTC. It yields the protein CASSLAGLAAYNEQFF.

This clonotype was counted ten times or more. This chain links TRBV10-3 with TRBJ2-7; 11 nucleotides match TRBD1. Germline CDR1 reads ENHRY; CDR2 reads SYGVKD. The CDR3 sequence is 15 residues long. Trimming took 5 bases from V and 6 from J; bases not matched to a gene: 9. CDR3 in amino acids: CAISSSGQGGSEQYF. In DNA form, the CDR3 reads TGTGCCATCAGTTCCTCGGGACAGGGGGGATCCGAGCAGTACTTC.

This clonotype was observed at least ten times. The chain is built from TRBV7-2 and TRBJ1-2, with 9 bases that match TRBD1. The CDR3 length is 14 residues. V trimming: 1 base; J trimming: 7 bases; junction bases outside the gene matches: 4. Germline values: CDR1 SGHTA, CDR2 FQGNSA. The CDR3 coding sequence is TGTGCCAGCAGCTTAGTAAGGACAGGGGTTGGCTACACCTTC. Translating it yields CASSLVRTGVGYTF.

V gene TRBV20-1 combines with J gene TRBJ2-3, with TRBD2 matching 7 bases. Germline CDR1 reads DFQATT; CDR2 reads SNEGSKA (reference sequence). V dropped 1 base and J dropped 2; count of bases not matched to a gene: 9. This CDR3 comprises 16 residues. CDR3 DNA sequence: TGCAGTGCTAGAGGGGGAGGGTTCAAGGTCACAGATACGCAGTATTTT. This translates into CSARGGGFKVTDTQYF.

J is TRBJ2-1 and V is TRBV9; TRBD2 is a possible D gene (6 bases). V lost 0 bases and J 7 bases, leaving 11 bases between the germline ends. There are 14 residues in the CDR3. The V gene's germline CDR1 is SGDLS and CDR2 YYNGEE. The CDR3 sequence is CASSVGVAENEQFF. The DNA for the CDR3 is TGTGCCAGCAGCGTAGGGGTAGCGGAGAATGAGCAGTTCTTC.